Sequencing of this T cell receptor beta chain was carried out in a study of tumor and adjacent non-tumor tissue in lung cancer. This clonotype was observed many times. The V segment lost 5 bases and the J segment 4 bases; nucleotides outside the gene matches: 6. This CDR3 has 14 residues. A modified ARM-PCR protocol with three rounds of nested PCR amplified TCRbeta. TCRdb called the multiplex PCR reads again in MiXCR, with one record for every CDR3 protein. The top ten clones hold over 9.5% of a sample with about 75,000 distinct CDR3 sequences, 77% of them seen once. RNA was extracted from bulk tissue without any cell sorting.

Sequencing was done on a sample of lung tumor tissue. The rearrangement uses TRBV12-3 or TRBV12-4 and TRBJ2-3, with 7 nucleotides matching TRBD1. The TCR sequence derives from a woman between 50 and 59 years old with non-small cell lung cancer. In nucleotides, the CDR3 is TGTGCCAGCAGTATCAGACAGGGTCCAGATACGCAGTATTTT. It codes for CASSIRQGPDTQYF.